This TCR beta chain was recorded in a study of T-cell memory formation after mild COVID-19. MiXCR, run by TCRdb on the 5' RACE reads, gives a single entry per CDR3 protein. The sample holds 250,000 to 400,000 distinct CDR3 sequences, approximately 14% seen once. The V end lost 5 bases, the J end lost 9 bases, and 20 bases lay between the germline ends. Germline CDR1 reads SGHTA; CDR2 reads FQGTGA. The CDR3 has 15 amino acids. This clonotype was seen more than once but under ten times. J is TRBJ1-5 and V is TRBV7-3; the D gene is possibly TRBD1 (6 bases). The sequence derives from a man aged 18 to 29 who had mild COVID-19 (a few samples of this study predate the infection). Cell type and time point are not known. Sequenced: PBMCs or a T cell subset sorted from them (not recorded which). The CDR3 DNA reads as TGTGCCAGCAGCCTTCTACAGGGTTTAATTCGGCCCCAGCATTTT. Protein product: CASSLLQGLIRPQHF.